The clone carrying this T cell receptor (beta chain) has a handful of counts. Its antigen is currently unknown. The source of the sample is a study of long-term antiretroviral therapy in people with HIV. The study's findings and limits: Comparison with controls showed narrower CDR3 length ranges in HIV repertoires. Regardless of time point, clones expanded before ART dominated the repertoire. Unavailable data included ART adherence, viral resistance and therapy changes (switches in treatment).

CDR3 length: 14 residues. The V gene's germline CDR1 is SGHDT and CDR2 YYEEEE. The V and J ends lost 2 bases and 5 bases respectively, with 13 bases between them. Researchers report immunoSEQ v3.0 was run at survey level. Generated by immunoSEQ multiplex PCR, the TCRdb table keeps only in-frame clones and is missing some. This table has under 20,000 clones, around 73% appearing once. The chain has TRBV5-6 and TRBJ1-1; D not resolved. This TCR was sampled from a woman aged 45-65 years with HIV. Sample: unsorted PBMCs, taken 0.3 years after starting antiretroviral therapy. CDR3 sequence (DNA): TGTGCCAGCAGCTTTATCAGGTTAACGACTGAAGCTTTCTTT. Translating gives CASSFIRLTTEAFF. Full variable domain (outside the CDR3, taken from reference TRBV5-6 and TRBJ1-1): DAGVTQSPTHLIKTRGQQVTLRCSPKSGHDTVSWYQQALGQGPQFIFQYYEEEERQRGNFPDRFSGHQFPNYSSELNVNALLLGDSALYLCASSFIRLTTEAFFGQGTRLTVV.